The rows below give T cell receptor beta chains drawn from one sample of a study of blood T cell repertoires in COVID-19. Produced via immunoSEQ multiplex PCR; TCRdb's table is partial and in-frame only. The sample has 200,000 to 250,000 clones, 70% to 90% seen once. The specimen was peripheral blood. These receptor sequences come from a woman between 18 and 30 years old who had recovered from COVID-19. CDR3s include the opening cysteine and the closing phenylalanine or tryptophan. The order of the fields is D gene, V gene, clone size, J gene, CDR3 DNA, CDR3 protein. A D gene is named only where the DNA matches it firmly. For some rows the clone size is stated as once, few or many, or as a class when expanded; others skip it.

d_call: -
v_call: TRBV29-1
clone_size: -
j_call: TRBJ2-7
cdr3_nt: TGCAGCGTGGGGACTCCCTACGAGCAGTACTTC
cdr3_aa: CSVGTPYEQYF

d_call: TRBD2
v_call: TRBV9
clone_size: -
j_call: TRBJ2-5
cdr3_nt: TGTGCCAGCAGCGTAGGAAGGAGGGCCGGGGGGGAAGAGACCCAGTACTTC
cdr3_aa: CASSVGRRAGGEETQYF

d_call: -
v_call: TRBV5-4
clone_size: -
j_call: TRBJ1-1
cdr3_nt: TGTGCCAGCAGCCACAGTAGCTCGGGGACTGAAGCTTTCTTT
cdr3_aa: CASSHSSSGTEAFF

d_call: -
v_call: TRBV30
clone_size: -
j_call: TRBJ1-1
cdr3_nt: TGTGCCTGGAGTCTCCTAAGTCCCGAAGCTTTCTTT
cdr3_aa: CAWSLLSPEAFF

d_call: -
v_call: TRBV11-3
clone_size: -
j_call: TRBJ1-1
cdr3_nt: TGTGCCAGCAGCTACCAACAGGGTACTGAAGCTTTCTTT
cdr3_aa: CASSYQQGTEAFF

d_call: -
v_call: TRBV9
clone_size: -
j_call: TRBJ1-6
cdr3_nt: TGTGCCAGCAGCGTAGGACAGTTTACCTATTCTCCGTATAATTCACCCCTCCACTTT
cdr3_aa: CASSVGQFTYSPYNSPLHF

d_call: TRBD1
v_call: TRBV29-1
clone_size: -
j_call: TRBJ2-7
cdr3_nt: TGCAGCGTTGAAGATGGCCCAACGACAGGGGCGAACTTAGGCTACGAGCAGTACTTC
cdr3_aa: CSVEDGPTTGANLGYEQYF

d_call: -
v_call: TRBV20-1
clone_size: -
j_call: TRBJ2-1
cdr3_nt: TGCAGTGCTCTCCTAATCAATGAGCAGTTCTTC
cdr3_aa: CSALLINEQFF

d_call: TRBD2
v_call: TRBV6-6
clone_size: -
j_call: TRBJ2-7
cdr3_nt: TGTGCCAGCAGTTACTTCTCCGGGACTAGTAGCCATTTC
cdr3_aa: CASSYFSGTSSHF

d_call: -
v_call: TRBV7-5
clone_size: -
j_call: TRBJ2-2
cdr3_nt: TGTGTCAGAAGCTGCAGCAGGGATAAGAACACCGGGGAGCTGTTTTTT
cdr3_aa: CVRSCSRDKNTGELFF

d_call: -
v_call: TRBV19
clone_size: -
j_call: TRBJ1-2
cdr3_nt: TGTGCCAGTAGTCCCGGACAGAACTATGGCTACACCTTC
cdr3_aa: CASSPGQNYGYTF

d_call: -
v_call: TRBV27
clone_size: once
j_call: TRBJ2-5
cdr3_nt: TGTGCCAGCAGTCCCCTTGCGTTGGACATTTGGTCGCAAGAGACCCAGTACTTC
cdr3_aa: CASSPLALDIWSQETQYF

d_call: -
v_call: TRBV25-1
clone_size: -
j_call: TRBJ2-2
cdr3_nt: TGTGCCAGCAGTGATTCAGGAATCAACACCGGGGAGCTGTTTTTT
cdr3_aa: CASSDSGINTGELFF

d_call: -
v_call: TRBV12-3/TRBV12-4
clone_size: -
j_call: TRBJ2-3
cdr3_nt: TGTGCCAGCAGCCATAAGGGCGGGTATACGCAGTATTTT
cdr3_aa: CASSHKGGYTQYF

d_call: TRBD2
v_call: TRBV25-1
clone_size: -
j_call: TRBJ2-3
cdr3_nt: TGTGCCAGCAGTGAGGAGGCGGGAGAAGGCGCAGATACGCAGTATTTT
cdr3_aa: CASSEEAGEGADTQYF

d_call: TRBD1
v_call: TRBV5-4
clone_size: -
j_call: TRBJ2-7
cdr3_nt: TGTGCCGGCGAGAACCGGGACAGGCGGTCCTACGAGCAGTACTTC
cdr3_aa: CAGENRDRRSYEQYF

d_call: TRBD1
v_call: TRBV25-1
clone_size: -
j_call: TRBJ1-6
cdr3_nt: TGTGCCAGCTCGGGACAGGGGGGCAGTTCACCCCTCCACTTT
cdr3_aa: CASSGQGGSSPLHF

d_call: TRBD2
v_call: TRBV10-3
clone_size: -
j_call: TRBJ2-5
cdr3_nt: TGTGCCATCAGTGAGGTGATAGCGGGAGAAGAGACCCAGTACTTC
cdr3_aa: CAISEVIAGEETQYF

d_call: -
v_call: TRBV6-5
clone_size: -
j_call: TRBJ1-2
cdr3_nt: TGTGCCAGCAGCCATCCCTGGCGGGGCACCTATGGCTACACCTTC
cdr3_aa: CASSHPWRGTYGYTF

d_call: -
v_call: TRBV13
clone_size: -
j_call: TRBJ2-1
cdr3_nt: TGTGCCAGCAGCTTAACCAGAGAGCAGTTCTTC
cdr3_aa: CASSLTREQFF

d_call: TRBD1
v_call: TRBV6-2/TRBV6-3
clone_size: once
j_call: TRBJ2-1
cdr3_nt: TGTGCCAGCAGTAAGACAGGGATCTACAATGAGCAGTTCTTC
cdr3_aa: CASSKTGIYNEQFF

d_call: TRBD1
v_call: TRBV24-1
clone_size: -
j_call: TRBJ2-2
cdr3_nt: TGTGCCACCAGTGATTCGACGGGACAGGGAAACACCGGGGAGCTGTTTTTT
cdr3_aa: CATSDSTGQGNTGELFF

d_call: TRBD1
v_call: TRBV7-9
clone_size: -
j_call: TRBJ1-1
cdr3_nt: TGTGCCAGCAGCCCCGGGACAGGGATCAGTGAAGCTTTCTTT
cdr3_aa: CASSPGTGISEAFF

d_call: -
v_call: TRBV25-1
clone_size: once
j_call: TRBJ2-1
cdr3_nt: TGTGCCAGCAGTGAATCGGGGCAGGGGCCCTACAATGAGCAGTTCTTC
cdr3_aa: CASSESGQGPYNEQFF

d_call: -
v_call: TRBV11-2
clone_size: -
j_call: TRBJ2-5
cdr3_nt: TGTGCCAGCAGCCCCCGGAGGACGGGAGTCGAGACCCAGTACTTC
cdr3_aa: CASSPRRTGVETQYF

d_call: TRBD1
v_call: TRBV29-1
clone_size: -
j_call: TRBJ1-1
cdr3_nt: TGCAGCGCTAGGACAGGGAGGGACACTGAAGCTTTCTTT
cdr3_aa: CSARTGRDTEAFF

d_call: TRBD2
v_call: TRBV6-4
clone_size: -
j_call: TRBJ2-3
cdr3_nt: TGTGCCAGCGCCCGACTAGCGGGAGGAGGGACAGATACGCAGTATTTT
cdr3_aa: CASARLAGGGTDTQYF

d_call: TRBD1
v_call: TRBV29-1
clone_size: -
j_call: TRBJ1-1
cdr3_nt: TGCAGCGGTAGACAGGGGGAATATAAAGCTTTCTTT
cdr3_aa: CSGRQGEYKAFF

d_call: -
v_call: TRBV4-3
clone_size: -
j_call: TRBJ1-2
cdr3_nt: TGCGCCAGCAGCCCCACACCCACAGCCACTAACTATGGCTACACCTTC
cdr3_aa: CASSPTPTATNYGYTF

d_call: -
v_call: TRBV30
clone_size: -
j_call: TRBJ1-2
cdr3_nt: TGTGCCTGGAGTGTAATAGTGCCTAACTATGGCTACACCTTC
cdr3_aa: CAWSVIVPNYGYTF

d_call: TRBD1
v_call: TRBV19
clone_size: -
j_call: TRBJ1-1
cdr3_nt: TGTGCCAGCGTATCGGGACAGGGAATAATGAACACTGAAGCTTTCTTT
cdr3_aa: CASVSGQGIMNTEAFF

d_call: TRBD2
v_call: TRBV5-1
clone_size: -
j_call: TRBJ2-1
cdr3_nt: TGCGCCAGCAGCTTGTTAGCGGGAGGGAATGAGCAGTTCTTC
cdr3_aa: CASSLLAGGNEQFF

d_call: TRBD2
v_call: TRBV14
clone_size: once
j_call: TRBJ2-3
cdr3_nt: TGTGCCAGCAGCCAAGAGGCGCGATTAGGACGGCGCGGGAGTGTTTTACCCGTTTTT
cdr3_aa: CASSQEARLGRRGSVLPVF

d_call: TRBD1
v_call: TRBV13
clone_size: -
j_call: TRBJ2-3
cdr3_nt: TGTGCCAGCAGCACTAAGACAGGGGGCGCGGTGTACCCAGATACGCAGTATTTT
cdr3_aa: CASSTKTGGAVYPDTQYF

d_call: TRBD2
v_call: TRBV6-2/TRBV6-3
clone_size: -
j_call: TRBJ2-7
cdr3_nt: TGTGCCAGCAGTTACCCGAGCGGGGTGACTAGCGGGAGCCTAAGCCACGAGCAGTACTTC
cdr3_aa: CASSYPSGVTSGSLSHEQYF

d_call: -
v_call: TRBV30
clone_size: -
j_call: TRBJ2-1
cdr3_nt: TGTGCCTGGAGTCCGGGTAGCTCCTACAATGAGCAGTTCTTC
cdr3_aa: CAWSPGSSYNEQFF

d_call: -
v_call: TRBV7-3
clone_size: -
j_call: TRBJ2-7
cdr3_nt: TGTGCCAGCAGCTTAAGGGCAGGGCGAATCCACGAGCAGTACTTC
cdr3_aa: CASSLRAGRIHEQYF

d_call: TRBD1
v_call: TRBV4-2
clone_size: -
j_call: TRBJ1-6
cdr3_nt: TGTGCCAGCAGTCCTAAAGGGGGCGGAGGCCTCCACTTT
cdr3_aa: CASSPKGGGGLHF

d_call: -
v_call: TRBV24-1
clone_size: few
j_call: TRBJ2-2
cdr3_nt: TGTGCCACCTCTACGCGGGACGGGGAGCTGTTTTTT
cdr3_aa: CATSTRDGELFF

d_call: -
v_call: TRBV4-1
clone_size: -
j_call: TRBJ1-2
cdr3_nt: TGCGCCAGCAGCCAGGCGCCAGTGAGGGTCTATGGCTACACCTTC
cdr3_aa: CASSQAPVRVYGYTF

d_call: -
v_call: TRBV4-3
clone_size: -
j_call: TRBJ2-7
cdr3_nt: TGCGCCAGCAGCCAGGGGCGGCAGAGCTCCTACGAGCAGTACTTC
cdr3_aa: CASSQGRQSSYEQYF

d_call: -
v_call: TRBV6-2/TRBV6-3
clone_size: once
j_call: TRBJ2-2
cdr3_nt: TGTGCCAGCAGTTTTCCGGGGGCGAACACCGGGGAGCTGTTTTTT
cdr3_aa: CASSFPGANTGELFF

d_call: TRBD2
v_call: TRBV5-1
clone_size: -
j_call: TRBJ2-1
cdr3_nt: TGCGCCAGCAGCCTGGGACTAGCTAGTTTTGAGCAGTTCTTC
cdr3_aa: CASSLGLASFEQFF

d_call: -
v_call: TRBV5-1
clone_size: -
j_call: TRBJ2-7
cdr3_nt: TGCGCCAGCAGCTTAATTCAGGGTCCCAACGAGCAGTACTTC
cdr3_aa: CASSLIQGPNEQYF

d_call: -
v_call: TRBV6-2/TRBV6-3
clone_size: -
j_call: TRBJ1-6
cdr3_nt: TGTGCCAGCAGTTACAGCGGGCGCCTCCACTTT
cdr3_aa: CASSYSGRLHF

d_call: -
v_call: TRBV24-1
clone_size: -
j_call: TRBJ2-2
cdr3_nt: TGTGCCACCAGTGCCGCGAACACCGGGGAGCTGTTTTTT
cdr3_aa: CATSAANTGELFF

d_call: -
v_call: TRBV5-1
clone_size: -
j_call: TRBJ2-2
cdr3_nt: TGCGCCAGCAGCCCCCTGGGTGGAGCGGCGAACACCGGGGAGCTGTTTTTT
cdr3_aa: CASSPLGGAANTGELFF

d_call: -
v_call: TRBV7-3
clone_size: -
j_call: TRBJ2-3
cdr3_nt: TGTGCCAGCAGTCAGTCCACGGGACTCACAGATACGCAGTATTTT
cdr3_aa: CASSQSTGLTDTQYF